The 28 T cell receptor beta chains presented below share a single source sample, sequenced in a study of T cells after posttransplantation cyclophosphamide (TCRdb year 2016). Viable CD3+CD4+ or CD3+CD8+ cells that were CCR7+CD45RA+CD45RO-CD95-CD27+CD28+ were defined as naive T cells. Libraries were made using the immunoSEQ multiplex PCR assay. TCRdb carries this immuneACCESS record with in-frame sequences only. Its versions omit some clonotypes, under half of them owing to an unresolved V gene in the studies checked, with the rest unexplained. The table for this sample lists about 20,000 clones; under 99% of them were counted only once. Together, the top ten hold around 0.17% of the sample. The sequenced sample was naive CD4+ T cells sorted from PBMCs. The receptors were sampled from a middle-aged man in good health, CMV-negative, and a related stem cell transplant donor.

This clone is a singleton in its sample. This chain joins TRBV5-6 and TRBJ2-3; 8 bases map to TRBD1. CDR3 size: 16 residues. V lost 3 bases and J lost 4; bases outside the gene matches: 10. CDR1 SGHDT and CDR2 YYEEEE come from the germline V gene. DNA for the CDR3: TGTGCCAGCAGCTCAACAGGACAGGGTTGGGCAGATACGCAGTATTTT. This gives the protein CASSSTGQGWADTQYF.

The rearrangement joins TRBV2 to TRBJ2-3; 7 positions match TRBD1. The length of the CDR3 is 12 residues. CDR1 and CDR2 from the germline V gene are SNHLY and FYNNEI. With 8 bases clipped from V and 7 bases from J, the junction kept 6 bases outside the gene matches. This chain's CDR3 is CASQGVGNTQYF. The CDR3 DNA sequence: TGTGCCAGCCAGGGGGTTGGGAATACGCAGTATTTT.

This chain connects TRBV14 to TRBJ1-1; D gene ambiguous. The CDR3 has 13 amino acids. The V end lost 2 bases, the J end lost 5 bases, and 9 bases lay between the germline ends. Looked up from germline, CDR1 is SGHDN and CDR2 is FVKESK. CDR3 protein: CASSQLSVTEAFF. In nucleotides, the CDR3 is TGTGCCAGCAGCCAACTTTCAGTAACTGAAGCTTTCTTT.

The rearrangement links TRBV5-6 to TRBJ2-7, with 7 bases that match TRBD1. The length of the CDR3 is 14 residues. V lost 2 bases, J lost 4 bases, and 6 bases stayed unmatched. CDR1 SGHDT and CDR2 YYEEEE come from the germline V gene. The CDR3 loop is CASSLFQGVYEQYF. Written as DNA, the CDR3 is TGTGCCAGCAGCTTATTTCAGGGGGTTTACGAGCAGTACTTC.

The J gene is TRBJ2-2, the V gene TRBV25-1, with TRBD1 matching over 9 bases. With 6 bases clipped from V and 5 bases from J, the junction kept 7 bases outside the gene matches. CDR1 is MGHDK, CDR2 SYGVNS, per germline. This CDR3 region has 15 residues. The CDR3 spells CASSVQGARTGELFF. The CDR3 DNA reads as TGTGCCAGCAGCGTACAGGGGGCGAGGACCGGGGAGCTGTTTTTT.

V and J are TRBV18 and TRBJ1-2; 7 bases agree with TRBD1. Germline-derived CDR1 and CDR2 are KGHSH and LQKENI. CDR3 length: 13 residues. V lost 5 bases to trimming and J lost 9 bases; unmatched junction nucleotides: 9. The CDR3 bases are TGTGCCAGCTCATCCTCCGGGACAGATCGCTACACCTTC. This sequence encodes CASSSSGTDRYTF.

The rearrangement uses TRBV2 and TRBJ1-4; 9 nucleotides agree with TRBD1. The CDR3 is 14 residues long. V lost 6 bases, J lost 4 bases, and 3 bases stayed unmatched. Germline values: CDR1 SNHLY, CDR2 FYNNEI. The CDR3 sequence is CASRADRGNEKLFF. In nucleotides, the CDR3 is TGTGCCAGCAGAGCGGACAGGGGTAATGAAAAACTGTTTTTT.

The genes are TRBV18 and TRBJ1-1; tentative D call: TRBD1 (6 bases). The CDR3 loop spans 14 amino acids. Trimming pared 6 bases from V and 3 bases from J, leaving 14 bases between. CDR1 and CDR2 (germline): KGHSH, LQKENI. The CDR3 region has the DNA TGTGCCAGCTCGCCGGGGGGGCGGGACACTGAAGCTTTCTTT. Protein: CASSPGGRDTEAFF.

The chain uses TRBV9 and TRBJ1-3, with D perhaps TRBD1 (5 bases). V shed 0 bases and J shed 4 bases, with 14 bases lying between them. The germline gives CDR1 SGDLS, CDR2 YYNGEE. This CDR3 has 16 amino acids. CDR3 residues: CASSVGSRVEGNTIYF. CDR3 DNA: TGTGCCAGCAGCGTAGGATCCAGGGTGGAAGGAAACACCATATATTTT.

This chain joins TRBV6-6 and TRBJ1-1; D may be TRBD1 (5 bases). Germline V gene lookup returns CDR1 MNHNY and CDR2 SVGAGI (reference sequence). Trimming pared 8 bases from V and 1 base from J, leaving 20 bases between. The CDR3 has 16 amino acids. The CDR3: CASQLGGERGNTEAFF. Written as DNA, the CDR3 is TGTGCCAGCCAGTTAGGAGGGGAGAGGGGGAACACTGAAGCTTTCTTT.

The chain is built from TRBV28 and TRBJ2-7; D may be TRBD2 (5 bases). The CDR3 runs to 11 residues. With 6 bases removed from V and 2 bases from J, the gap between germline ends came to 5 bases. CDR1 MDHEN and CDR2 SYDVKM come from the germline V gene. As DNA, the CDR3 is TGTGCCAGCAGGACTACCTACGAGCAGTACTTC. Protein product: CASRTTYEQYF.

This chain uses TRBV6-1 with TRBJ1-1, with D possibly matching TRBD1 (6 bases). In germline, CDR1 is MNHNS, CDR2 SASEGT. The V end was cut by 10 bases, the J end by 4 bases, with 16 bases between. The CDR3 length is 13 residues. This chain's CDR3 is CAISRDISTEAFF. CDR3 nucleotides: TGTGCCATCTCCCGGGACATATCCACTGAAGCTTTCTTT.

The CDR3 spells CASSLAGGSSYEQYF. CDR3 nucleotide sequence: TGTGCCAGTAGTTTAGCGGGAGGGAGCTCCTACGAGCAGTACTTC. The V call is TRBV19, the J call TRBJ2-7; TRBD2 matches at 11 bases. V shed 5 bases, J shed 0 bases, and the junction held 3 bases outside the gene matches. The length of the CDR3 is 15 residues. Germline V lookup: CDR1 LNHDA, CDR2 SQIVND (reference sequence).

The V and J genes are TRBV29-1 and TRBJ2-5, with 9 bases matching TRBD1. V lost 6 bases, J lost 2 bases, and 10 bases stayed unmatched. Germline CDR1 is SQVTM and CDR2 is ANQGSEA. The CDR3 extends over 15 amino acids. The DNA for the CDR3 is TGCAGCGTACGAAACAGGGGGCGCGGGCAAGAGACCCAGTACTTC. It is translated as CSVRNRGRGQETQYF.

The V and J genes are TRBV2 and TRBJ2-1, with TRBD1 identical over 7 bases. Germline CDR1 SNHLY, CDR2 FYNNEI. CDR3 size: 14 residues. With V trimmed by 6 bases and J by 8 bases, 10 bases remained unmatched. The DNA for the CDR3 is TGTGCCAGCAGCGCCGACAGGGCGGGCGATGAGCAGTTCTTC. Its translation: CASSADRAGDEQFF.

V usage is TRBV2 and J usage is TRBJ1-2, with D possibly being TRBD1 (5 bases). The CDR3 consists of 17 residues. Germline CDR1 is SNHLY and CDR2 is FYNNEI. The V end was cut by 8 bases, the J end by 4 bases, with 26 bases between. The CDR3 bases are TGTGCCAGCTTCCCGGGCGGGACCTCGAAGGTCGGCTATGGCTACACCTTC. This sequence encodes CASFPGGTSKVGYGYTF.

The chain employs TRBV7-2 and TRBJ1-2; 7 bases line up with TRBD1. CDR1 is SGHTA, CDR2 FQGNSA, per germline. Trimming took 1 base from V and 3 from J; bases not matched to a gene: 11. The CDR3 is 17 amino acids. CDR3 nucleotides: TGTGCCAGCAGCTTAGAAGGCGGGGCAGGGGGAGACTATGGCTACACCTTC. Amino acids: CASSLEGGAGGDYGYTF.

V is TRBV27 and J is TRBJ2-7, with TRBD1 identical over 7 bases. Germline CDR1 MNHEY, CDR2 SMNVEV (reference sequence). The CDR3 is 15 amino acids. The J segment lost 2 bases and the V segment lost 8 bases, leaving 12 bases of the junction unmatched. The CDR3 DNA follows: TGTGCCAGCGGGAACCCACAGGGGACGACCTACGAGCAGTACTTC. Amino acid sequence: CASGNPQGTTYEQYF.

This chain links TRBV18 with TRBJ1-2; TRBD1 might be the D (5 bases). Trimming pared 3 bases from V and 7 bases from J, leaving 18 bases between. This CDR3 contains 15 residues. From germline, CDR1 is KGHSH and CDR2 LQKENI. For the CDR3, the DNA is TGTGCCAGCTCACCGGAGGAGGGGATTTTGTTTGGCTACACCTTC. Its protein product is CASSPEEGILFGYTF.

The chain combines TRBV19 with TRBJ1-1, with TRBD1 matching over 8 bases. J was trimmed by 3 bases and V by 4 bases; bases with no gene match: 1. Germline CDR1 and CDR2: LNHDA and SQIVND (reference sequence). The CDR3 sequence is 13 residues long. Written as DNA, the CDR3 is TGTGCCAGTAGTACACAGGGGGACACTGAAGCTTTCTTT. Its translation is CASSTQGDTEAFF.

The chain combines TRBV7-8 with TRBJ2-1; 8 bases agree with TRBD1. V shed 1 base and J 7 bases; nucleotides not matched to a gene: 6. CDR1 and CDR2 (germline): SGHVS, FQNEAQ. There are 15 residues in the CDR3. The CDR3 reads CASSLGAGGVNEQFF. The CDR3 bases are TGTGCCAGCAGCTTAGGGGCAGGGGGCGTTAATGAGCAGTTCTTC.

V and J are TRBV4-1 and TRBJ1-6; TRBD1 matches at 9 bases. The germline CDR1 and CDR2 sequences are MGHRA and YSYEKL. Unmatched junction bases numbered 3, after V lost 4 bases and J lost 8 bases. This CDR3 spans 14 amino acids. CDR3 protein: CASSPRDRDSPLHF. Written as DNA, the CDR3 is TGCGCCAGCAGCCCGAGGGACAGGGATTCACCCCTCCACTTT.

This sequence joins TRBV18 and TRBJ1-5; D might be TRBD1 (5 bases). Trimming took off 0 bases at V and 5 bases at J, with 17 bases between the two ends. CDR1 is KGHSH and CDR2 is LQKENI in the germline V gene. The length of the CDR3 is 17 residues. CDR3 protein: CASSPPPGSREDQPQHF. In nucleotides, the CDR3 is TGTGCCAGCTCACCACCCCCGGGATCCAGGGAGGATCAGCCCCAGCATTTT.

The chain links TRBV7-2 to TRBJ2-5, with D perhaps matching TRBD2 (5 bases). CDR1 is SGHTA and CDR2 is FQGNSA in the germline V gene. This CDR3 comprises 15 residues. The V and J ends lost 0 bases and 2 bases respectively, with 10 bases between them. CDR3 residues: CASSLAHTSQETQYF. Here the CDR3 DNA reads TGTGCCAGCAGCTTAGCGCATACTAGTCAAGAGACCCAGTACTTC.

The chain couples TRBV2 to TRBJ2-1; 7 bases map to TRBD2. V lost 6 bases and J lost 3; bases outside the gene matches: 5. In germline, CDR1 is SNHLY, CDR2 FYNNEI. This CDR3 spans 14 amino acids. The CDR3 nucleotides are TGTGCCAGCAGGGAGCGGGGCGGCTACAATGAGCAGTTCTTC. It encodes CASRERGGYNEQFF.

CDR3 nucleotide sequence: TGTGCCAGCAGCGTAGTCGGCAGCGTAGGTGACGAGCAGTACTTC. Translated: CASSVVGSVGDEQYF. This rearrangement joins TRBV9 to TRBJ2-7; the D is unclear. Trimming took 0 bases from V and 5 from J, leaving 15 bases between them. The CDR3 is 15 amino acids. Germline CDR1 reads SGDLS; CDR2 reads YYNGEE. Combining the CDR3 with reference TRBV9 and TRBJ2-7 gives the whole variable domain DSGVTQTPKHLITATGQRVTLRCSPRSGDLSVYWYQQSLDQGLQFLIQYYNGEERAKGNILERFSAQQFPDLHSELNLSSLELGDSALYFCASSVVGSVGDEQYFGPGTRLTVT.

This chain connects TRBV4-2 to TRBJ2-7; maybe TRBD1 (5 bases). Trimming cost V 0 bases and J 2 bases, with 14 bases left between them. CDR1 is LGHNA and CDR2 is YNFKEQ in the germline V gene. The CDR3 totals 16 residues. CDR3 protein: CASSQDRTSEAYEQYF. In nucleotides, the CDR3 is TGTGCCAGCAGCCAAGATCGGACAAGTGAGGCCTACGAGCAGTACTTC.

The chain joins TRBV6-5 to TRBJ1-2, with 7 positions matching TRBD1. The CDR3 contains 15 residues. The germline gives CDR1 MNHEY, CDR2 SVGAGI. Losses at the gene ends were 4 bases for V and 4 bases for J; bases not matched to a gene: 9. CDR3 amino acids: CASSFPGQPFYGYTF. In nucleotides, the CDR3 is TGTGCCAGCAGTTTCCCGGGACAGCCTTTCTATGGCTACACCTTC.